This T cell receptor (beta chain) was sequenced during a study of blood T cell repertoires in COVID-19. Background on the study: COVID-19 samples collected from the United States, Italy and Spain covered acute and convalescent phases. PBMCs, B-cell-depleted T cells, or T cells provided the cDNA or gDNA that made up the material.

This clone was recorded a few times. CDR3 size: 14 residues. Germline assignment: CDR1 SGHRS and CDR2 YFSETQ. V lost 4 bases to trimming and J lost 7 bases; unmatched junction nucleotides: 5. In the original analysis: Reference gene primer amplification gave estimated nucleated cell counts. TCRdb's copy holds only in-frame clones and misses some; the assay was immunoSEQ multiplex PCR. V, J and clone size are those of that table, while D and trimming were read from the DNA. The sample includes tens of thousands of clones, about four fifths of them seen just once. This TCR derives from a human donor in a cohort sampled during active COVID-19. V is TRBV5-1 and J is TRBJ1-5; 10 bases fit TRBD1. Sequenced input: peripheral blood. In DNA, the CDR3 is TGCGCCAGCAGCAGGGACAGGGGAGACCAGCCCCAGCATTTT. It is translated as CASSRDRGDQPQHF.